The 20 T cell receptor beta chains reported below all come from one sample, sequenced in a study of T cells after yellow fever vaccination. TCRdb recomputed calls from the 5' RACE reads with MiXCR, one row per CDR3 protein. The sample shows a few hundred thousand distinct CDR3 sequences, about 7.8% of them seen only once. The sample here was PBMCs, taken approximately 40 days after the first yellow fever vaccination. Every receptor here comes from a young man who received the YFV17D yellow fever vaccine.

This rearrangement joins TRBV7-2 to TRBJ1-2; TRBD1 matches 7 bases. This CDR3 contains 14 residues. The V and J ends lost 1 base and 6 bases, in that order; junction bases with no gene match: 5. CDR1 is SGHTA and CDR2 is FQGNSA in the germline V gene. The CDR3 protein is CASSLEPRGDGYTF. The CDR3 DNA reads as TGTGCCAGCAGCTTAGAGCCCAGGGGGGATGGCTACACCTTC.

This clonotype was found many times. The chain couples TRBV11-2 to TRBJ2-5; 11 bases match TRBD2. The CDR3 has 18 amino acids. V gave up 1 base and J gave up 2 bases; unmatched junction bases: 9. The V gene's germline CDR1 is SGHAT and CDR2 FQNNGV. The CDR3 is CASSLVAGTSGQQETQYF. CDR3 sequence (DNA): TGTGCCAGCAGCTTAGTTGCCGGGACTAGCGGCCAACAAGAGACCCAGTACTTC.

CDR3 residues: CASSQDGFEQFF. CDR3 DNA: TGCGCCAGCAGCCAAGACGGGTTCGAGCAGTTCTTC. The rearrangement links TRBV4-1 to TRBJ2-1; no definite D call. V dropped 0 bases and J dropped 10 bases, with 7 bases sitting between them. Germline V CDR1 and CDR2: MGHRA, YSYEKL. CDR3 length: 12 amino acids.

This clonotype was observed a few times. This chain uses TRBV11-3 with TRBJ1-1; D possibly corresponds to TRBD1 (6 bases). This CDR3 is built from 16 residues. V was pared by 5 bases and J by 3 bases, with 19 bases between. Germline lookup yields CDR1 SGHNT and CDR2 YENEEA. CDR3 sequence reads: CASSHVRGRTDTEAFF. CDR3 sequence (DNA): TGTGCCAGCAGCCACGTCCGGGGGCGGACGGACACTGAAGCTTTCTTT. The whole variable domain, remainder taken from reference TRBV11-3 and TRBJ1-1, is EAGVVQSPRYKIIEKKQPVAFWCNPISGHNTLYWYLQNLGQGPELLIRYENEEAVDDSQLPKDRFSAERLKGVDSTLKIQPAELGDSAVYLCASSHVRGRTDTEAFFGQGTRLTVV.

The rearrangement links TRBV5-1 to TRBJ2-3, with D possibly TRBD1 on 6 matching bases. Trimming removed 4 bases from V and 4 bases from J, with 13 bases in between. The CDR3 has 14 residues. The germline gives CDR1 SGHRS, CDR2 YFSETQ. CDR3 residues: CASSRPEGADTQYF. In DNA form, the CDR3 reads TGCGCCAGCAGCAGACCTGAGGGGGCAGATACGCAGTATTTT. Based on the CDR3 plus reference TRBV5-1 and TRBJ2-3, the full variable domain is KAGVTQTPRYLIKTRGQQVTLSCSPISGHRSVSWYQQTPGQGLQFLFEYFSETQRNKGNFPGRFSGRQFSNSRSEMNVSTLELGDSALYLCASSRPEGADTQYFGPGTRLTVL.

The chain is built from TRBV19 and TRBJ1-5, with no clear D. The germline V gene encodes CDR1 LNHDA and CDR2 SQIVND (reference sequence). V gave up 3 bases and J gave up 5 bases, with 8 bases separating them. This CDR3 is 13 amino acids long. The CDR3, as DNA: TGTGCCAGTAGTATGTTCAGCTATCAGCCCCAGCATTTT. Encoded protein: CASSMFSYQPQHF.

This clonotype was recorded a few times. CDR3 residues: CATNGQGVSQPQHF. CDR3 in DNA: TGTGCCACTAACGGACAGGGAGTATCTCAGCCCCAGCATTTT. The rearrangement joins TRBV6-1 to TRBJ1-5, with 8 nucleotides matching TRBD1. There are 14 residues in the CDR3. V was pared by 10 bases and J by 6 bases, with 11 bases of the junction left unmatched. Per the germline V gene, CDR1 is MNHNS and CDR2 is SASEGT.

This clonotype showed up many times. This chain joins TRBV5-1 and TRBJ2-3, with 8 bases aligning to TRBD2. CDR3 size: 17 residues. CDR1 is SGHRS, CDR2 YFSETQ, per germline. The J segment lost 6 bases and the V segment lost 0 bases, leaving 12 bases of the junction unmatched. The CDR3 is CASSLALSGGREDTQYF. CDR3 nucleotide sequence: TGCGCCAGCAGCTTGGCCCTCTCGGGGGGGCGGGAGGATACGCAGTATTTT.

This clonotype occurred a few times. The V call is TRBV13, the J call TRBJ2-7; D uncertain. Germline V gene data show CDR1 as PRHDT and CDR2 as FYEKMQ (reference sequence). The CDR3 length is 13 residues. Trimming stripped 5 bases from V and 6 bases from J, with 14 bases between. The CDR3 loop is CASSPRTGLEQYF. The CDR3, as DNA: TGTGCCAGCAGCCCCCGGACGGGTCTCGAGCAGTACTTC.

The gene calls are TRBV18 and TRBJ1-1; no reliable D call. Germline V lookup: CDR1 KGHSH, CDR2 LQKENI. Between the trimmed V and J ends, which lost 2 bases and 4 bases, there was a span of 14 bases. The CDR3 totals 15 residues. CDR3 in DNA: TGTGCCAGCTCACCATTTGGTGGTATCGCCACTGAAGCTTTCTTT. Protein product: CASSPFGGIATEAFF.

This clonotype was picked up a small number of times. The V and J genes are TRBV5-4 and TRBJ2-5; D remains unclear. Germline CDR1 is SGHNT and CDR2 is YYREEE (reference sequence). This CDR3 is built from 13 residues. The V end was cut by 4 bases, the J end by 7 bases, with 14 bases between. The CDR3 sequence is CASSRDVIGTQYF. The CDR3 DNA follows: TGTGCCAGCAGCAGAGATGTCATAGGGACCCAGTACTTC. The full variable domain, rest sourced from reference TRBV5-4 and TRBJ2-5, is ETGVTQSPTHLIKTRGQQVTLRCSSQSGHNTVSWYQQALGQGPQFIFQYYREEENGRGNFPPRFSGLQFPNYSSELNVNALELDDSALYLCASSRDVIGTQYFGPGTRLLVL.

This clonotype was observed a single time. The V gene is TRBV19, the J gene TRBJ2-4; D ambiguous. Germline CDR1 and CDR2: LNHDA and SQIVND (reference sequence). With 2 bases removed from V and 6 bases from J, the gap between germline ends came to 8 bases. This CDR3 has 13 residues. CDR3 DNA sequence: TGTGCCAGTAGTATAAACCCGTCAAACATTCAGTACTTC. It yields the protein CASSINPSNIQYF. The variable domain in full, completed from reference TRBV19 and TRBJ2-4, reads DGGITQSPKYLFRKEGQNVTLSCEQNLNHDAMYWYRQDPGQGLRLIYYSQIVNDFQKGDIAEGYSVSREKKESFPLTVTSAQKNPTAFYLCASSINPSNIQYFGAGTRLSVL.

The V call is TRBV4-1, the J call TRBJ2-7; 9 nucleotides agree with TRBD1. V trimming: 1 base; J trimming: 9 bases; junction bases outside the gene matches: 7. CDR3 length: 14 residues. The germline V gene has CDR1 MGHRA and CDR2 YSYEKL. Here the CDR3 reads CASSQARTGVRQYF. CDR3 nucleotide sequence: TGCGCCAGCAGCCAAGCCCGGACAGGGGTAAGGCAGTACTTC.

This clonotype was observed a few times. The CDR3 spells CSVGGKGNTEAFF. The CDR3 nucleotides are TGCAGTGTCGGGGGGAAGGGGAACACTGAAGCTTTCTTT. J is TRBJ1-1 and V is TRBV20-1; a possible D gene is TRBD1 (5 bases). Trimming shortened V by 7 bases and J by 1 base, and 13 bases separated the two germline ends. The CDR3 consists of 13 residues. Germline V gene data show CDR1 as DFQATT and CDR2 as SNEGSKA (reference sequence).

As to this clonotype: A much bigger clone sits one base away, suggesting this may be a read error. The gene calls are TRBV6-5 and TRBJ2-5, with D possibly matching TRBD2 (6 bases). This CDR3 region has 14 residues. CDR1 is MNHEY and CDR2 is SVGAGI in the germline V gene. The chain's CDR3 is CASSYSTGRETQSF. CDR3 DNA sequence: TGTGCCAGCAGTTACTCAACGGGTCGGGAGACCCAGTCCTTC.

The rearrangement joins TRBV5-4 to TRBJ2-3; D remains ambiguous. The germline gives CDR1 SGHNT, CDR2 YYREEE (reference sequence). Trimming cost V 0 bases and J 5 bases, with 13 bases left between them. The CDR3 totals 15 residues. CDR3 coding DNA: TGTGCCAGCAGCTTGGCCCCCACCAGTATAGATACGCAGTATTTT. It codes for CASSLAPTSIDTQYF.

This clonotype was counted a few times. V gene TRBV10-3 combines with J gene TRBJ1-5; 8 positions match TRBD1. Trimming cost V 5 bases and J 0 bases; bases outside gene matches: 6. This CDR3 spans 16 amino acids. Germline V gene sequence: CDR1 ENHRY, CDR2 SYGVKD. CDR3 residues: CAISPQGALSNQPQHF. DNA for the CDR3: TGTGCCATCAGTCCCCAGGGGGCCCTTAGCAATCAGCCCCAGCATTTT.

CDR3 in DNA: TGTGCCAGCAGCCAAGATCCCCCCCAAGTCGGTCAAGAGACCCAGTACTTC. It codes for CASSQDPPQVGQETQYF. The chain carries TRBV4-2 and TRBJ2-5; D remains unclear. The length of the CDR3 is 17 residues. V shed 0 bases and J shed 2 bases, with 16 bases lying between them. In germline, CDR1 is LGHNA, CDR2 YNFKEQ.

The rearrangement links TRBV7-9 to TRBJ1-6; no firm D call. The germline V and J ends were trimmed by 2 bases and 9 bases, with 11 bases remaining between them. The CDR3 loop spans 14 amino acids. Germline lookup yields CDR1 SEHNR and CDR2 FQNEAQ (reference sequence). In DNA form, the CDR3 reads TGTGCCAGCAGCTTAACCGGGCTTGCTTCACCCCTCCACTTT. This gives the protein CASSLTGLASPLHF.

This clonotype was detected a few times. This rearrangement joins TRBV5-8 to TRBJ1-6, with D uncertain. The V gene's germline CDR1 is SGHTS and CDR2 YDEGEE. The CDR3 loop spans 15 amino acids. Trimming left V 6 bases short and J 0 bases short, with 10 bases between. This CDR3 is CASTKWGSYNSPLHF. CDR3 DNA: TGTGCCAGCACTAAGTGGGGCTCCTATAATTCACCCCTCCACTTT.